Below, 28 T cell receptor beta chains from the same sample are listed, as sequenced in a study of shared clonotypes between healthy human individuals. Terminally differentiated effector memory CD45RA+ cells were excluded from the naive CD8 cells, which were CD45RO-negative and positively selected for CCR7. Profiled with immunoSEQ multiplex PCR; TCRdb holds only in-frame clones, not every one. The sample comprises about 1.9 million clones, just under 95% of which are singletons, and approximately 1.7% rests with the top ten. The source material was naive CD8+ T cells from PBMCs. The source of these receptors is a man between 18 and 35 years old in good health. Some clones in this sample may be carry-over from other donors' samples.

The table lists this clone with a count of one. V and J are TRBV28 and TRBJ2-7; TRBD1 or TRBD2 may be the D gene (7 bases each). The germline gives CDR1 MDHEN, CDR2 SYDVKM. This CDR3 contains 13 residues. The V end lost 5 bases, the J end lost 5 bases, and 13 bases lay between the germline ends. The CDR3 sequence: CASSRGGGNEQYF. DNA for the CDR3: TGTGCCAGCAGTCGGGGAGGGGGCAACGAGCAGTACTTC.

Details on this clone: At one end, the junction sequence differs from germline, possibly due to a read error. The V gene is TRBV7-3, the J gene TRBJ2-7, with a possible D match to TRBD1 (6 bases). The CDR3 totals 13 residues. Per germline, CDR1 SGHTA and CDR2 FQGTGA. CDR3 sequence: CASSITHRVEQYF. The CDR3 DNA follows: TGTGCCAGCAGCATAACCCACAGGGTCGAGCAGTACTTC.

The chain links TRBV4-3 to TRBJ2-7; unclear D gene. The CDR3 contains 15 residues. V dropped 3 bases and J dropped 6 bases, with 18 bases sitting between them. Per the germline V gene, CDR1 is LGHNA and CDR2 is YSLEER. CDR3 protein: CASSHDLNGISEQYF. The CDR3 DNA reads TGCGCCAGCAGCCACGATTTAAACGGAATCAGCGAGCAGTACTTC.

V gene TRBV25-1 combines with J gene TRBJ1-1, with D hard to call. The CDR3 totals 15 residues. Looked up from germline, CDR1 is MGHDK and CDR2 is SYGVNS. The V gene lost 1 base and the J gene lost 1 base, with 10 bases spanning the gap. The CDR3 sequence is CASSEFGTQNTEAFF. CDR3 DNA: TGTGCCAGCAGTGAATTCGGCACGCAGAACACTGAAGCTTTCTTT.

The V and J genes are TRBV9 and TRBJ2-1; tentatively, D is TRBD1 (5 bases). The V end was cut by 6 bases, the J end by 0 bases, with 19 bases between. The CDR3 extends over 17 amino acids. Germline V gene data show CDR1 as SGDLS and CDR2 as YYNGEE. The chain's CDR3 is CASTQGREGSSYNEQFF. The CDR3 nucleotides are TGTGCCAGCACTCAGGGCCGCGAAGGTAGCTCCTACAATGAGCAGTTCTTC.

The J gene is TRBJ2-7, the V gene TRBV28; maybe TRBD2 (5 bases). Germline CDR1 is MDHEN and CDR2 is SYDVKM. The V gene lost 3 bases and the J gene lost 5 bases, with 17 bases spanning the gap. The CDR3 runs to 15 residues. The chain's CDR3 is CASSFHREGINEQYF. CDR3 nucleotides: TGTGCCAGCAGTTTCCACCGCGAGGGAATAAACGAGCAGTACTTC.

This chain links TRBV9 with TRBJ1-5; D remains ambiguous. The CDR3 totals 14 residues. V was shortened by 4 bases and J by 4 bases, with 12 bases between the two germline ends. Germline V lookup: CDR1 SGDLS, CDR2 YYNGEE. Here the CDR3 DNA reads TGTGCCAGCAGCTATTGGGAGAGAAATCAGCCCCAGCATTTT. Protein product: CASSYWERNQPQHF. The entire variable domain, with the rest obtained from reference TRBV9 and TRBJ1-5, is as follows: DSGVTQTPKHLITATGQRVTLRCSPRSGDLSVYWYQQSLDQGLQFLIQYYNGEERAKGNILERFSAQQFPDLHSELNLSSLELGDSALYFCASSYWERNQPQHFGDGTRLSIL.

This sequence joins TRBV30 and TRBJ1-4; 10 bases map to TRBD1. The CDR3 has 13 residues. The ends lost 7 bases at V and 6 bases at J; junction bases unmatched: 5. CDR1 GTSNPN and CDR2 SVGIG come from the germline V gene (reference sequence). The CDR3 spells CALRGTGDEKLFF. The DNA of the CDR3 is TGTGCCTTACGGGGGACAGGGGATGAAAAACTGTTTTTT.

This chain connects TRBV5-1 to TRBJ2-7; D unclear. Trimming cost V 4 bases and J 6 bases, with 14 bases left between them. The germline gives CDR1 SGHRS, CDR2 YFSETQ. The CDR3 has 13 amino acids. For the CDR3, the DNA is TGCGCCAGCAGCGCCCGGACGGAATTCGAGCAGTACTTC. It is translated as CASSARTEFEQYF.

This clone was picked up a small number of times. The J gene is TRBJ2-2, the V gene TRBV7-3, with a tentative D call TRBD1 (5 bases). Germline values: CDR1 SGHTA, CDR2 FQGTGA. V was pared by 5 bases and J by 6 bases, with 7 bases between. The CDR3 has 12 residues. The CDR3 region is CASSLTAGELFF. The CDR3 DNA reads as TGTGCCAGCAGCCTGACAGCCGGGGAGCTGTTTTTT. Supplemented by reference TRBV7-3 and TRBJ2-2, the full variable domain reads GAGVSQTPSNKVTEKGKYVELRCDPISGHTALYWYRQSLGQGPEFLIYFQGTGAADDSGLPNDRFFAVRPEGSVSTLKIQRTERGDSAVYLCASSLTAGELFFGEGSRLTVL.

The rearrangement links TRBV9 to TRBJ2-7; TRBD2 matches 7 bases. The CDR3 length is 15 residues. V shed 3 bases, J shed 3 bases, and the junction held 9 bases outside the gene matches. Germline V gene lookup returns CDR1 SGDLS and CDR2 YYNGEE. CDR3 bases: TGTGCCAGCAGCGCCACTAGCGCCTTAGACTACGAGCAGTACTTC. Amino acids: CASSATSALDYEQYF.

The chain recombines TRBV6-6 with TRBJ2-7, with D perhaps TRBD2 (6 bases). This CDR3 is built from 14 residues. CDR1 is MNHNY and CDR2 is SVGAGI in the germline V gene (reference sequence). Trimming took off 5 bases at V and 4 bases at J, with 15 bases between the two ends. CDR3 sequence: CASSEGLGGYEQYF. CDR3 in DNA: TGTGCCAGCAGTGAGGGACTCGGGGGATACGAGCAGTACTTC.

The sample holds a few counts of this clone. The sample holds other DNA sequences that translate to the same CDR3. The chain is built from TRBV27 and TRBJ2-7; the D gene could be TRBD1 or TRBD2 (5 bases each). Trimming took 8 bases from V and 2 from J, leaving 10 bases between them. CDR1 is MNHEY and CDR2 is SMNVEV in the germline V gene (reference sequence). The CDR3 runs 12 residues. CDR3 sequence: CASRDGTYEQYF. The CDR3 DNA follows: TGTGCCAGCCGGGACGGAACCTACGAGCAGTACTTC.

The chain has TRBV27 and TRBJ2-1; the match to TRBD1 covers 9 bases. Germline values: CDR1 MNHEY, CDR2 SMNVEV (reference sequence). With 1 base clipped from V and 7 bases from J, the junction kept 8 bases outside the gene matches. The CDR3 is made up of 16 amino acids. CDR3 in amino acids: CASSLLVGTGYNEQFF. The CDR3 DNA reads TGTGCCAGCAGTTTATTAGTCGGGACAGGGTATAATGAGCAGTTCTTC.

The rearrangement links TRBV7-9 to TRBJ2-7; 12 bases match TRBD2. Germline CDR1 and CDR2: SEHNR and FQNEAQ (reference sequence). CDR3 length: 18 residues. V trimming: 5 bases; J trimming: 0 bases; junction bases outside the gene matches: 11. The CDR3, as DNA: TGTGCCAGCAGCCCAGGGACTAGCGGGCCACCTTACTCCTACGAGCAGTACTTC. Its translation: CASSPGTSGPPYSYEQYF.

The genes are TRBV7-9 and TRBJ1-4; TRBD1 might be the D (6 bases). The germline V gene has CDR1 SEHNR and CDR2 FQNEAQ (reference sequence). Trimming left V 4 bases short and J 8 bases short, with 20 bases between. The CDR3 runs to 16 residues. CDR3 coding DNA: TGTGCCAGCAGCTCACCAACAGGGACCGTCGCGGAAAAACTGTTTTTT. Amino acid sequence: CASSSPTGTVAEKLFF.

CDR3 region: CASSPGQGANFAEAFF. The CDR3 DNA reads TGTGCCAGCAGCCCCGGACAGGGGGCTAATTTCGCTGAAGCTTTCTTT. The genes are TRBV11-2 and TRBJ1-1, with 11 bases lining up with TRBD1. In germline, CDR1 is SGHAT, CDR2 FQNNGV. The CDR3 is 16 amino acids. Trimming removed 5 bases from V and 6 bases from J; junction bases left unmatched: 11.

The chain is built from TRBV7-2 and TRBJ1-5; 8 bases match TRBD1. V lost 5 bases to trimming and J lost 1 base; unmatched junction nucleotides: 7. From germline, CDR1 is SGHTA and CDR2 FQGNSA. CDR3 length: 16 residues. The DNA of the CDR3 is TGTGCCAGCAGCCCCAGGACAGGGTGGAGCAATCAGCCCCAGCATTTT. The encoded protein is CASSPRTGWSNQPQHF.

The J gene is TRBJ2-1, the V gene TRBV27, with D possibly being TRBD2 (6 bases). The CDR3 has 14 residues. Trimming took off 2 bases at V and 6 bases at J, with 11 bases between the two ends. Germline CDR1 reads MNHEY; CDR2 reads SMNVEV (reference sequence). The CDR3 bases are TGTGCCAGCAGTTTAGGGCTAGCGCGCAATGAGCAGTTCTTC. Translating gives CASSLGLARNEQFF.

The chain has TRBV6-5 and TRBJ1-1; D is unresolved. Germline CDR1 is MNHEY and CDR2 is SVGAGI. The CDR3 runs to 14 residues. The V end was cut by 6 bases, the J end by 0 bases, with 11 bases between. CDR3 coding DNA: TGTGCCAGCAGCTTATTGGACCTGAACACTGAAGCTTTCTTT. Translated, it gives CASSLLDLNTEAFF.

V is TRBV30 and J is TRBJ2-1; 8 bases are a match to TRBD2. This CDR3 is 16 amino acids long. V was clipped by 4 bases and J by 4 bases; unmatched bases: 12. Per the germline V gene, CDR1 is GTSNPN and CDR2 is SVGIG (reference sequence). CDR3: CAWTRQRRGGYNEQFF. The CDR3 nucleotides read TGTGCCTGGACCCGACAACGTCGGGGGGGTTACAATGAGCAGTTCTTC.

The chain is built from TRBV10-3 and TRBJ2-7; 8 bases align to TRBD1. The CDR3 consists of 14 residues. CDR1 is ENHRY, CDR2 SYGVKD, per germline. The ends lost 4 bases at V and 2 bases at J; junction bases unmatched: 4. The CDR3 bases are TGTGCCATCAGTGTTGAGGACAGGGCCTACGAGCAGTACTTC. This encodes CAISVEDRAYEQYF.

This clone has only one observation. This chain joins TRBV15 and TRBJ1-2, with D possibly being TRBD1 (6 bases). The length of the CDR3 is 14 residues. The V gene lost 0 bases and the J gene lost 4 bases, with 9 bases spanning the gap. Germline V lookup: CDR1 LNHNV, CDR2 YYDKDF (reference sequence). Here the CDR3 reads CATSRDQGRYGYTF. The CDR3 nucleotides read TGTGCCACCAGCAGAGATCAGGGGCGCTATGGCTACACCTTC.

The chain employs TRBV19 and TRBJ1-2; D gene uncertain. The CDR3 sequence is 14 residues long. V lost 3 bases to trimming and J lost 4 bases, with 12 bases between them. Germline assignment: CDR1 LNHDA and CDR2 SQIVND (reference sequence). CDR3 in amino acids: CASSMAPAIYGYTF. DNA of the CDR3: TGTGCCAGTAGTATGGCCCCGGCAATCTATGGCTACACCTTC. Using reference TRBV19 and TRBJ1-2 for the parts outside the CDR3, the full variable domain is DGGITQSPKYLFRKEGQNVTLSCEQNLNHDAMYWYRQDPGQGLRLIYYSQIVNDFQKGDIAEGYSVSREKKESFPLTVTSAQKNPTAFYLCASSMAPAIYGYTFGSGTRLTVV.

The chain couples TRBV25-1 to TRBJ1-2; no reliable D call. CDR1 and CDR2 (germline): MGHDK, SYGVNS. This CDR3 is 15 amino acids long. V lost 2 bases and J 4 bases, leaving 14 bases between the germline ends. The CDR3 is CASSEGKIGPYGYTF. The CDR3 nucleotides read TGTGCCAGCAGTGAAGGGAAAATAGGGCCCTATGGCTACACCTTC.

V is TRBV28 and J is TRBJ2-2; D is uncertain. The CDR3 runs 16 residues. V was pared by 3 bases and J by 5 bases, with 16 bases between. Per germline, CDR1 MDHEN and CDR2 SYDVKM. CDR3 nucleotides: TGTGCCAGCAGTTTCTCCCCGGCCGACCAGACCGGGGAGCTGTTTTTT. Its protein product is CASSFSPADQTGELFF.

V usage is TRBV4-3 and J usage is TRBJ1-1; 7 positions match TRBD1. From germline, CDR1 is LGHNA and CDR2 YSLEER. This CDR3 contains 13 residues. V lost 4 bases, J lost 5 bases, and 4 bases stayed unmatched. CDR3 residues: CASSPDRRTEAFF. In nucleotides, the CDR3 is TGCGCCAGCAGCCCGGACAGGAGGACTGAAGCTTTCTTT.

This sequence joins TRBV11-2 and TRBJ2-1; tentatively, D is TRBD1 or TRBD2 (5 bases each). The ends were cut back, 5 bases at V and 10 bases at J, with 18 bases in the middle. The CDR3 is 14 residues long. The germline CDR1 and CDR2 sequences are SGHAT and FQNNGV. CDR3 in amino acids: CASSPRDPRAEQFF. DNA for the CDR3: TGTGCCAGCAGCCCTAGGGACCCGCGGGCCGAGCAGTTCTTC.